The rows below give T cell receptor beta chains drawn from one sample of a study of blood T cell repertoires in COVID-19. Here immunoSEQ multiplex PCR was the method, and the copy in TCRdb shows in-frame clones only, minus some. The repertoire consists of under 350,000 clones, with roughly 90% occurring once and the leading ten covering 6.5% to 8%. What was sequenced was peripheral blood. The origin of the receptors is a woman in her twenties or thirties with COVID-19, enrolled during active disease. Each CDR3 is given with its conserved first and last residue. D genes are given only for firm matches. For some rows the clone size is stated as once, few or many, or as a class when expanded; others skip it.

d_gene	v_gene	abundance	j_gene	CDR3nt	CDR3aa
TRBD1	TRBV28	.	TRBJ2-1	TGTGCCAGCAGTTGGACAGGATCCTACAATGAGCAGTTCTTC	CASSWTGSYNEQFF
TRBD1	TRBV7-9	.	TRBJ1-1	TGTGCCAGCAGCTTACCACAGGGGTTCATGCACACTGAAGCTTTCTTT	CASSLPQGFMHTEAFF
.	TRBV19	.	TRBJ2-1	TGTGCCAGTAGTATTTCAGGGTACAATGAGCAGTTCTTC	CASSISGYNEQFF
.	TRBV12-3/TRBV12-4	.	TRBJ1-1	TGTGCCAGCAGGAGGAGTTCCACTGAAGCTTTCTTT	CASRRSSTEAFF
.	TRBV5-4	.	TRBJ2-2	TGTGCCAGCAGCTTGGCAGGGCTTGAGACCGGGGAGCTGTTTTTT	CASSLAGLETGELFF
.	TRBV12-5	.	TRBJ2-1	TGTGCTAGTGGTTTGGTTAGGGGGAATGAGCAGTTCTTC	CASGLVRGNEQFF
TRBD1	TRBV10-2	.	TRBJ1-3	TGCGCCAGCAGTGGGACAGGGCAAGGAAACACCATATATTTT	CASSGTGQGNTIYF
.	TRBV4-2	.	TRBJ1-2	TGTGCCAGCAGCCAAGAGATCGGCAGGGCTAACTATGGCTACACCTTC	CASSQEIGRANYGYTF
TRBD1	TRBV9	once	TRBJ1-4	TGTGCCAGCAGCGTAGGCTCGGGACAGGGAGAGGGAAAACTGTTTTTT	CASSVGSGQGEGKLFF
TRBD2	TRBV5-1	.	TRBJ2-2	TGCGCCAGCAGCGGCACTAGCGGGAACACCGGGGAGCTGTTTTTT	CASSGTSGNTGELFF
.	TRBV30	.	TRBJ1-2	TGTGCCTGGACCGCCAGGGCGGACTATGGCTACACCTTC	CAWTARADYGYTF
TRBD1	TRBV27	.	TRBJ1-5	TGTGCCACCAGACAGGGGGGGAGCAATCAGCCCCAGCATTTT	CATRQGGSNQPQHF
TRBD1	TRBV6-1	.	TRBJ1-6	TGTGCCAGCAGTCAACAGGGGGACAATTCACCCCTCCACTTT	CASSQQGDNSPLHF
.	TRBV7-9	.	TRBJ2-3	TGTGCCAGCAGCTTATTGGTCTTCCGGGAGAGCACAGATACGCAGTATTTT	CASSLLVFRESTDTQYF
.	TRBV11-1	.	TRBJ2-7	TGTGCCAGCAGCTTAACGGACTTCGACTACGAGCAGTACTTC	CASSLTDFDYEQYF
TRBD1	TRBV5-8	.	TRBJ2-1	TGTGCCAGCAGCATCCATACCGGGACAGGAGGGGACAATGAGCAGTTCTTC	CASSIHTGTGGDNEQFF
.	TRBV7-8	.	TRBJ2-4	TGTGCCAGCAGCCCCCTGGGCAGCTTAGCCAAAAACATTCAGTACTTC	CASSPLGSLAKNIQYF
.	TRBV4-1	.	TRBJ1-1	TGCGCCAGCAGCCAAGTTGGGGCCAGGCCAGCTTTCTTT	CASSQVGARPAFF
.	TRBV7-8	.	TRBJ1-1	TGTGCCAGCAGCTTAGTAGCAGGGTATGACACTGAAGCTTTCTTT	CASSLVAGYDTEAFF
.	TRBV5-1	.	TRBJ2-3	TGCGCCAGCAGCTTGGCCCTCAGGCAGGGGACAGATACGCAGTATTTT	CASSLALRQGTDTQYF
TRBD1	TRBV14	.	TRBJ1-2	TGTGCCAGCAGCCAAGAGCGTACAGGGGATACGTACTATGGCTACACCTTC	CASSQERTGDTYYGYTF
TRBD1	TRBV7-9	.	TRBJ2-1	TGTGCCAGCAGCTTAGGACGGGACAGGGGACTCGGGAATGAGCAGTTCTTC	CASSLGRDRGLGNEQFF
.	TRBV5-1	.	TRBJ1-5	TGCGCCAGCAGCTTAACAGGATATAGCAATCAGCCCCAGCATTTT	CASSLTGYSNQPQHF
TRBD1	TRBV30	.	TRBJ1-4	TGTGCCTGGAGTGTCATCAGGGGGACTAATGAAAAACTGTTTTTT	CAWSVIRGTNEKLFF
TRBD2	TRBV6-5	.	TRBJ2-7	TGTGCCAGCCGACCGGGACTAGGGTACGAGCAGTACTTC	CASRPGLGYEQYF
.	TRBV6-6	.	TRBJ2-7	TGTGCCAGCAGCCTACTATCGGCCTACGAGCAGTACTTC	CASSLLSAYEQYF
.	TRBV3-1/TRBV3-2	.	TRBJ2-1	TGTGCCAGCAGCCAAGATATCAGCGGGCCTCGGACCAATGAGCAGTTCTTC	CASSQDISGPRTNEQFF
TRBD1	TRBV25-1	.	TRBJ2-7	TGTGCCAGCAGTGACTCGGGACAGCCCTACGAGCAGTACTTC	CASSDSGQPYEQYF
.	TRBV2	.	TRBJ1-3	TGTGCCAGCAGTGAAGCGGTCGACAGGTTTAGAAACACCATATATTTT	CASSEAVDRFRNTIYF
TRBD1	TRBV30	.	TRBJ1-1	TGTGCCTTGGACAGGGAGGACACTGAAGCTTTCTTT	CALDREDTEAFF
.	TRBV28	.	TRBJ2-3	TGTGCCAGCAGTTCCCCCGTTAAACGGGGAAGCACAGATACGCAGTATTTT	CASSSPVKRGSTDTQYF
.	TRBV28	.	TRBJ1-2	TGTGCCAGCAGTTTAAGGGGGTATGGCTACACCTTC	CASSLRGYGYTF
TRBD1	TRBV2	.	TRBJ1-2	TGTGCCAGCAGGGGACAGGGTGGCTACACCTTC	CASRGQGGYTF
TRBD2	TRBV27	.	TRBJ2-7	TGTGCCAGCAGTCGGACTAGCGGGAGGGCCTGGGTCTCCTACGAGCAGTACTTC	CASSRTSGRAWVSYEQYF
.	TRBV2	.	TRBJ1-1	TGTGCCAGCAGTGAAGGGACAAGAACTGAAGCTTTCTTT	CASSEGTRTEAFF
TRBD1	TRBV6-6	.	TRBJ1-5	TGTGCCAGCAGTTACATGGACAGGGTCAATCAGCCCCAGCATTTT	CASSYMDRVNQPQHF
TRBD1	TRBV4-1	.	TRBJ1-3	TGCGCCAGCAGCCAAGGGGGCACAGGGGGCTTTGGAAACACCATATATTTT	CASSQGGTGGFGNTIYF
TRBD1	TRBV6-5	.	TRBJ2-1	TGTGCCAGCTCCGGGACAGAGAACAATGAGCAGTTCTTC	CASSGTENNEQFF
TRBD1	TRBV5-1	.	TRBJ1-2	TGCGCCAGCAGTACGGACAGGCTCTATGGCTACACCTTC	CASSTDRLYGYTF
.	TRBV19	.	TRBJ1-5	TGTGCCAGTACCCTCGGGGGGGCTCCCAATCAGCCCCAGCATTTT	CASTLGGAPNQPQHF
.	TRBV7-3	.	TRBJ2-3	TGTGCCAGCAGCTTAGCCCGAAGCCCTGGACAGACAAAATCTGGCACAGATACGCAGTATTTT	CASSLARSPGQTKSGTDTQYF
.	TRBV7-8	.	TRBJ2-7	TGTGCCAGCAGCAGTCCGAAGGGGGTTAACTCCTACGAGCAGTACTTC	CASSSPKGVNSYEQYF
.	TRBV5-1	once	TRBJ2-3	TGCGCCAGCAGCCTCCGGGACGGAGGGTCAGATACGCAGTATTTT	CASSLRDGGSDTQYF
.	TRBV5-1	few	TRBJ1-5	TGCGCCAGCAGCTTGGATGCAGGGCTCGGTCAGCCCCAGCATTTT	CASSLDAGLGQPQHF
TRBD1	TRBV4-1	.	TRBJ1-1	TGCGCCAGCAGCCGGGCCACCGGGACAGGGGACTGGAACACTGAAGCTTTCTTT	CASSRATGTGDWNTEAFF
TRBD1	TRBV28	.	TRBJ1-4	TGTGCCAGCAGTCCGGCAGGGGGCGGGAAGGAAAAACTGTTTTTT	CASSPAGGGKEKLFF
.	TRBV11-3	.	TRBJ2-5	TGTGCCAGCAGCCTTGCTCCGGGATATCAAGAGACCCAGTACTTC	CASSLAPGYQETQYF
.	TRBV27	.	TRBJ2-7	TGTGCCAGCAGTTCCTACAGGGAGAGCTACGAGCAGTACTTC	CASSSYRESYEQYF
TRBD1	TRBV19	.	TRBJ2-2	TGTGCCAGTAGTATAGGTGGGACAGGGGACACCGGGGAGCTGTTTTTT	CASSIGGTGDTGELFF
TRBD1	TRBV5-6	.	TRBJ1-5	TGTGCCAGCAGCTTCCTGGACAGGGCGGATCAGCCCCAGCATTTT	CASSFLDRADQPQHF
TRBD2	TRBV3-1/TRBV3-2	.	TRBJ2-2	TGTGCCAGCAGCCCTAGCGGGAGCCCAATGAACACCGGGGAGCTGTTTTTT	CASSPSGSPMNTGELFF
TRBD2	TRBV10-1	few	TRBJ2-7	TGCGCCAGCAGTGAGTCTGGGACTAGCGGGAGGGACGAGCAGTACTTC	CASSESGTSGRDEQYF
.	TRBV2	.	TRBJ1-5	TGTGCCAGCAGTGGTGGCCTAGATCGTTCAAATCAGCCCCAGCATTTT	CASSGGLDRSNQPQHF
.	TRBV27	.	TRBJ1-6	TGTGCCAGCAGTTTAAGCCAGGGTCGAGATTCACCCCTCCACTTT	CASSLSQGRDSPLHF
TRBD1	TRBV4-2	.	TRBJ1-2	TGTGCCAGCAGCCAAGAAAGGACAGGGGGTGGCTACACCTTC	CASSQERTGGGYTF